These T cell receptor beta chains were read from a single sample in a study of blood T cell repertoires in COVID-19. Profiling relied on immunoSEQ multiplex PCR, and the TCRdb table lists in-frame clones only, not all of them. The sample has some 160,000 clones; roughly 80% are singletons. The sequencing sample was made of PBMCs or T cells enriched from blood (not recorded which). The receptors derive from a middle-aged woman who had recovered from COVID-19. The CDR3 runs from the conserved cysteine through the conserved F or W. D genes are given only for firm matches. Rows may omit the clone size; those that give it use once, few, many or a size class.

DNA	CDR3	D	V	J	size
TGTGCCAGCAGCCAAGCAGGGCGGGACGGGAACACTGAAGCTTTCTTT	CASSQAGRDGNTEAFF	NA	TRBV4-2	TRBJ1-1	many
TGTGCCAGCAGCTCGACTAGCGTTACGGGGGGGCAGACAGATACGCAGTATTTT	CASSSTSVTGGQTDTQYF	TRBD2	TRBV11-2	TRBJ2-3	NA
TGCGCCAGCTCACCGGGTTTGACCTACGAGCAGTACTTC	CASSPGLTYEQYF	NA	TRBV10-2	TRBJ2-7	NA
TGTGCCAGCAGCCAAGTAGCCCCCCAGGCAGGGAGCAATCAGCCCCAGCATTTT	CASSQVAPQAGSNQPQHF	NA	TRBV3-1/TRBV3-2	TRBJ1-5	NA
TGTGCCAGCAGTGCGCCAGCCAGGGGGAACACTGAAGCTTTCTTT	CASSAPARGNTEAFF	NA	TRBV2	TRBJ1-1	NA
TGTGCCAGCAGCTTGGAGCGAACACTAGCCAAAAACATTCAGTACTTC	CASSLERTLAKNIQYF	NA	TRBV5-5	TRBJ2-4	once
TGCGCCAGCAGCTTGGCGCTCGGTGGAGGGGCCTCTGGAAACACCATATATTTT	CASSLALGGGASGNTIYF	NA	TRBV5-1	TRBJ1-3	NA
TGTGCCAGCGGCCCCAGAGGCACTGAAGCTTTCTTT	CASGPRGTEAFF	NA	TRBV6-5	TRBJ1-1	NA
TGTGCCAGCAGTCCCCGCGGGCCCTCCTACGAGCAGTACTTC	CASSPRGPSYEQYF	NA	TRBV28	TRBJ2-7	NA
TGTGCCACCAGCAGAGCCCCGGGAGAGACCCAGTACTTC	CATSRAPGETQYF	NA	TRBV15	TRBJ2-5	NA
TGTGCCAGCAGAAACGGGGGGACTAGGAACACTGAAGCTTTCTTT	CASRNGGTRNTEAFF	NA	TRBV25-1	TRBJ1-1	once
TGCGCCAGCAGCTTGGGGCCAGGGGAAGGATCACCCCTCCACTTT	CASSLGPGEGSPLHF	NA	TRBV5-1	TRBJ1-6	NA
TGTGCCAGCAGTTCCCCTAGAGCTGGAGTGAACACTGAAGCTTTCTTT	CASSSPRAGVNTEAFF	NA	TRBV6-5	TRBJ1-1	NA
TGTGCCAGCAGCGACAGGGACTATGGCTACACCTTC	CASSDRDYGYTF	TRBD1	TRBV3-1/TRBV3-2	TRBJ1-2	few
TGTGCCAGCAGTAGCCACCCCCCCGCCCATGAGCAGTTCTTC	CASSSHPPAHEQFF	NA	TRBV27	TRBJ2-1	NA
TGTGCCAGTAGTTACAGGGCCTCACCCACCGATTATGGCTACACCTTC	CASSYRASPTDYGYTF	NA	TRBV19	TRBJ1-2	NA
TGTGCCAGCAGTTACTCCCCTTGGACAGGGGACTATGGCTACACCTTC	CASSYSPWTGDYGYTF	TRBD1	TRBV6-5	TRBJ1-2	NA
TGTGCCAGCAACGACAGGGGGCGCACTGAAGCTTTCTTT	CASNDRGRTEAFF	TRBD1	TRBV19	TRBJ1-1	NA
TGTGCCAGCAGTCTTACGGAGAGCACTGAAGCTTTCTTT	CASSLTESTEAFF	NA	TRBV6-5	TRBJ1-1	once
TGTGCCAGCAGTTACTCTGGGGCCGGGAACACTGAAGCTTTCTTT	CASSYSGAGNTEAFF	NA	TRBV6-5	TRBJ1-1	NA
TGTGCCAGCAGACCGGGGGGGGCCGGTGGCTACACCTTC	CASRPGGAGGYTF	NA	TRBV5-6	TRBJ1-2	NA
TGTGCCAGCAGCGTAGGCGGGTCAACAGTAGGCTACACCTTC	CASSVGGSTVGYTF	NA	TRBV9	TRBJ1-2	NA
TGTGCCAGCAGTTACTCGGCTAGCGGGAGAACCGGGGAGCTGTTTTTT	CASSYSASGRTGELFF	TRBD2	TRBV6-5	TRBJ2-2	NA
TGCGCCAGCAGCCCGGTGGACAGACGTGAAAAACTGTTTTTT	CASSPVDRREKLFF	NA	TRBV4-1	TRBJ1-4	NA
TGTGCCAGTAAGCTACAGCAGGCGAACACTGAAGCTTTCTTT	CASKLQQANTEAFF	NA	TRBV2	TRBJ1-1	NA
TGCGCCAGCAGCCAAGATCGGAGGAGCTCCTACAATGAGCAGTTCTTC	CASSQDRRSSYNEQFF	NA	TRBV4-1	TRBJ2-1	once
TGCAGCGTTGGTTCTGACAGAGTCTCCTACAATGAGCAGTTCTTC	CSVGSDRVSYNEQFF	NA	TRBV29-1	TRBJ2-1	NA
TGCGCCAGCAGCCAAGATAAAGGGGACAGCCAGCCCCAGCATTTT	CASSQDKGDSQPQHF	TRBD1	TRBV4-1	TRBJ1-5	few
TGTGCCAGCAGCTTGCCTACAGGGGGCACAGATACGCAGTATTTT	CASSLPTGGTDTQYF	TRBD1	TRBV5-6	TRBJ2-3	few
TGTGCCAGCATGGAGAGCAACTACGAGCAGTACTTC	CASMESNYEQYF	NA	TRBV6-5	TRBJ2-7	NA
TGCAGCGCCTGGGGAGGGGAGCCTGAAGCTTTCTTT	CSAWGGEPEAFF	NA	TRBV29-1	TRBJ1-1	once
TGTGCCAGCAAAGGGGGGGACAGGGGGCTGGTGAACACTGAAGCTTTCTTT	CASKGGDRGLVNTEAFF	TRBD1	TRBV2	TRBJ1-1	few
TGTGCCAGCAGCCCTAAAGCGGGAGAGAAGGAGACCCAGTACTTC	CASSPKAGEKETQYF	TRBD2	TRBV5-4	TRBJ2-5	few